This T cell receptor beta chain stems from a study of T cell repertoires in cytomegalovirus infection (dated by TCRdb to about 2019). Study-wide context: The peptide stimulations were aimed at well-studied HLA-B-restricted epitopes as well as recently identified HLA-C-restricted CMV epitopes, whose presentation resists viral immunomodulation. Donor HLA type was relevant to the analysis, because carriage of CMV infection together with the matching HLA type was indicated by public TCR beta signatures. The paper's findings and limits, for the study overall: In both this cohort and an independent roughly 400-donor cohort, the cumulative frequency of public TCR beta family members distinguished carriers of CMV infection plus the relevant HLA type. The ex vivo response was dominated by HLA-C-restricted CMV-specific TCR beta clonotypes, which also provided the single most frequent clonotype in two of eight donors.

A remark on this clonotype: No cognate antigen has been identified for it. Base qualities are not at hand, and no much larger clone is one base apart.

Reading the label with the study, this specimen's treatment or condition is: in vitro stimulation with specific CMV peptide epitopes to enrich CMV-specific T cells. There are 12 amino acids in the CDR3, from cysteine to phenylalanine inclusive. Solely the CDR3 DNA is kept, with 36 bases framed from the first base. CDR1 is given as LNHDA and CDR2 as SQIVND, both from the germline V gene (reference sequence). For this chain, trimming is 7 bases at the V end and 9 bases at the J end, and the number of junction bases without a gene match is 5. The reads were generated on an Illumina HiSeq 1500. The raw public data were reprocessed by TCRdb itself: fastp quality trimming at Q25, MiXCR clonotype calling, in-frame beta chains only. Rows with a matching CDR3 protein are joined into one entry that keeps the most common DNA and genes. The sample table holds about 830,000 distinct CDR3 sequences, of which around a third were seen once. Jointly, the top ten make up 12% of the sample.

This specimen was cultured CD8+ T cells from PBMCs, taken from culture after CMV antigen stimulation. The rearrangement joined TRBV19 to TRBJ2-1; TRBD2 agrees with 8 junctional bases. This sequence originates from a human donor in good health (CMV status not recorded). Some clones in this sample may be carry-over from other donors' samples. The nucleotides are TGTGCCAGTACTTCAGCGGGGGCTGAGCAGTTCTTC. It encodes CASTSAGAEQFF.